The 18 T cell receptor beta chains in this list originate from one sample, sequenced in a study of beta chain features in type 1 diabetes. Their recognized antigens are unknown. Findings and caveats of the study: For Type 1 diabetes patients, all four CD4+ subsets carried TCRB CDR3s that were moderately but significantly shorter.

The entirety of the isolated RNA underwent reverse transcription, so expressed TCRB transcripts were sequenced. The data were produced by immunoSEQ multiplex PCR, yet TCRdb's version contains in-frame clones alone and is incomplete. The sample lists 150,000 or so clones, 6.5% to 10% occurring once. The sample was central memory CD4+ T cells from blood. These receptors all come from a woman aged 18-35 years with type 1 diabetes.

The CDR3 loop is CASSNRDSEQYF. The CDR3 DNA reads TGTGCCAGCAGCAACCGGGACAGCGAGCAGTACTTC. The chain recombines TRBV9 with TRBJ2-7; 7 nucleotides match TRBD1. This CDR3 contains 12 residues. The trim removed 4 bases at V and 6 bases at J, leaving 4 bases unmatched. Germline V gene sequence: CDR1 SGDLS, CDR2 YYNGEE.

V is TRBV28 and J is TRBJ2-5; the D is unclear. Germline loops: CDR1 MDHEN, CDR2 SYDVKM. The CDR3 is 15 amino acids. V dropped 3 bases and J dropped 2 bases, with 13 bases sitting between them. The CDR3 DNA reads as TGTGCCAGCAGTTTGGGTGGGCGTCAGCAAGAGACCCAGTACTTC. This gives the protein CASSLGGRQQETQYF.

The chain uses TRBV28 and TRBJ2-5, with unresolved D. Germline loops: CDR1 MDHEN, CDR2 SYDVKM. Trimming shortened V by 6 bases and J by 5 bases, and 19 bases separated the two germline ends. The CDR3 covers 15 residues. The CDR3 sequence is CASSRLLVGRETQYF. DNA of the CDR3: TGTGCCAGCAGCCGCCTCTTAGTCGGCAGGGAGACCCAGTACTTC.

The chain combines TRBV6-6 with TRBJ2-5; 10 nucleotides align to TRBD2. Trimming at V came to 9 bases and at J to 5 bases, leaving 3 bases not matched to a gene. The CDR3 contains 12 residues. Germline V CDR1 and CDR2: MNHNY, SVGAGI (reference sequence). The CDR3: CASSGGRETQYF. CDR3 bases: TGTGCCAGTAGCGGGGGGCGGGAGACCCAGTACTTC.

This clone showed up many times. V gene TRBV29-1 combines with J gene TRBJ1-5, with 7 bases lining up with TRBD1. The CDR3 spans 15 residues. The V gene's germline CDR1 is SQVTM and CDR2 ANQGSEA. V lost 5 bases to trimming and J lost 4 bases; unmatched junction nucleotides: 11. CDR3 region: CSVSGDSQGNQPQHF. In nucleotides, the CDR3 is TGCAGCGTTTCCGGGGACAGTCAGGGGAATCAGCCCCAGCATTTT. Full variable domain (rest looked up from reference TRBV29-1 and TRBJ1-5): SAVISQKPSRDICQRGTSLTIQCQVDSQVTMMFWYRQQPGQSLTLIATANQGSEATYESGFVIDKFPISRPNLTFSTLTVSNMSPEDSSIYLCSVSGDSQGNQPQHFGDGTRLSIL.

This clone was picked up a small number of times. The J gene is TRBJ1-2, the V gene TRBV5-4, with 8 bases lining up with TRBD1. In germline, CDR1 is SGHNT, CDR2 YYREEE (reference sequence). This CDR3 has 15 residues. V lost 4 bases to trimming and J lost 5 bases; unmatched junction nucleotides: 10. The CDR3 nucleotides are TGTGCCAGCAGCCCTGGTTGGGGACAGGTATATGGCTACACCTTC. Encoded protein: CASSPGWGQVYGYTF. The full variable domain, rest sourced from reference TRBV5-4 and TRBJ1-2, is ETGVTQSPTHLIKTRGQQVTLRCSSQSGHNTVSWYQQALGQGPQFIFQYYREEENGRGNFPPRFSGLQFPNYSSELNVNALELDDSALYLCASSPGWGQVYGYTFGSGTRLTVV.

The chain combines TRBV6-6 with TRBJ2-1; maybe TRBD1 (6 bases). The CDR3 has 13 amino acids. With 6 bases removed from V and 5 bases from J, the gap between germline ends came to 11 bases. CDR1 MNHNY and CDR2 SVGAGI come from the germline V gene (reference sequence). This chain's CDR3 is CASRRDNNNEQFF. The CDR3 DNA is TGTGCCAGCAGACGGGACAACAACAATGAGCAGTTCTTC.

This clone was seen more than once but under ten times. The rearrangement uses TRBV7-2 and TRBJ2-7, with 11 nucleotides matching TRBD1. The CDR3 spans 14 residues. V lost 5 bases, J lost 7 bases, and 7 bases stayed unmatched. Germline CDR1 SGHTA, CDR2 FQGNSA. CDR3 residues: CASSPDRGRWEQYF. The DNA of the CDR3 is TGTGCCAGCAGCCCGGACAGGGGGCGCTGGGAGCAGTACTTC.

This chain joins TRBV19 and TRBJ1-5; perhaps TRBD1 as D (5 bases). The CDR3 consists of 13 residues. The V end lost 4 bases, the J end lost 6 bases, and 10 bases lay between the germline ends. Per germline, CDR1 LNHDA and CDR2 SQIVND (reference sequence). CDR3 DNA sequence: TGTGCCAGTAGTACAGACAGAAGTCAGCCCCAGCATTTT. This codes for CASSTDRSQPQHF.

On this clone: Other DNA sequences from this sample encode an identical CDR3 as well. The chain carries TRBV20-1 and TRBJ2-7; D is perhaps TRBD2 (5 bases). The CDR3 spans 11 residues. Trimming shortened V by 4 bases and J by 4 bases, and 8 bases separated the two germline ends. CDR1 and CDR2 from the germline V gene are DFQATT and SNEGSKA (reference sequence). The CDR3 here is CSAIRGYEQYF. CDR3 DNA sequence: TGCAGTGCTATCCGGGGTTACGAGCAGTACTTC.

This chain uses TRBV5-4 with TRBJ2-5; 7 bases map to TRBD2. The CDR3 has 15 amino acids. With 3 bases clipped from V and 3 bases from J, the junction kept 8 bases outside the gene matches. Looked up from germline, CDR1 is SGHNT and CDR2 is YYREEE (reference sequence). The CDR3 protein is CASSSPGGREETQYF. DNA of the CDR3: TGTGCCAGCAGCTCCCCGGGGGGACGGGAAGAGACCCAGTACTTC.

This chain joins TRBV7-6 and TRBJ2-3; 13 nucleotides agree with TRBD2. The J segment lost 4 bases and the V segment lost 5 bases, leaving 12 bases of the junction unmatched. The CDR3 has 18 residues. Germline assignment: CDR1 SGHVS and CDR2 FNYEAQ. In nucleotides, the CDR3 is TGTGCCAGCAGCCCGACTAGCGGGGGGCCCGTCCTGGCAGATACGCAGTATTTT. It translates to CASSPTSGGPVLADTQYF.

This clone was seen a handful of times. V and J are TRBV7-3 and TRBJ2-1; TRBD2 matches at 14 bases. The germline V gene has CDR1 SGHTA and CDR2 FQGTGA. The CDR3 extends over 15 amino acids. V lost 5 bases and J lost 6; bases outside the gene matches: 3. The DNA of the CDR3 is TGTGCCAGCAGCCAGACTAGCGGGAGGGGCAATGAGCAGTTCTTC. Its translation is CASSQTSGRGNEQFF.

The genes are TRBV2 and TRBJ2-7; 7 bases align to TRBD1. Germline V CDR1 and CDR2: SNHLY, FYNNEI. The CDR3 is 15 amino acids. V shed 3 bases and J 1 base; nucleotides not matched to a gene: 6. The CDR3 region has the DNA TGTGCCAGCAGTGAGAACAGGGGTGAGTCCTACGAGCAGTACTTC. Translated, it gives CASSENRGESYEQYF.

V and J are TRBV7-8 and TRBJ2-1; maybe TRBD2 (6 bases). This CDR3 spans 12 amino acids. The germline V and J ends were trimmed by 8 bases and 2 bases, with 7 bases remaining between them. Germline V gene lookup returns CDR1 SGHVS and CDR2 FQNEAQ. The DNA for the CDR3 is TGTGCCAGCGCGGGGACCTACAATGAGCAGTTCTTC. It translates to CASAGTYNEQFF.

This rearrangement joins TRBV13 to TRBJ2-7; 7 nucleotides match TRBD2. The CDR3 is 13 residues long. J lost 5 bases, V lost 6 bases, and 7 bases had no gene match. Per germline, CDR1 PRHDT and CDR2 FYEKMQ (reference sequence). As DNA, the CDR3 is TGTGCCAGCAGTCTAACTAGCGCGGACGAGCAGTACTTC. It yields the protein CASSLTSADEQYF.

V is TRBV30 and J is TRBJ1-1; D gene unclear. CDR1 and CDR2 (germline): GTSNPN, SVGIG (reference sequence). The CDR3 is 14 amino acids. Trimming took 4 bases from V and 7 from J, leaving 19 bases between them. The CDR3 spells CAWKRVPISLEAFF. In DNA form, the CDR3 reads TGTGCCTGGAAACGGGTGCCCATTTCCCTTGAAGCTTTCTTT.

The gene calls are TRBV29-1 and TRBJ2-3; D is undetermined. Trimming shortened V by 7 bases and J by 2 bases, and 13 bases separated the two germline ends. This CDR3 comprises 13 residues. The germline gives CDR1 SQVTM, CDR2 ANQGSEA. In nucleotides, the CDR3 is TGCAGCGCTGACACTTCTATCACAGATACGCAGTATTTT. This codes for CSADTSITDTQYF.